Following are 26 T cell receptor beta chains from one sample sequenced in a study of tissue T cells after allogeneic stem cell transplantation. Generated by immunoSEQ multiplex PCR, the TCRdb table keeps only in-frame clones and is missing some. The data hold 20,000 to 30,000 clones, with 73% observed a single time. The specimen was tissue from the ileum, collected at autopsy. The receptor source for this set is a female donor older than 55 with lung cancer.

This clone has a single count. The rearrangement uses TRBV7-9 and TRBJ1-5, with D perhaps TRBD1 (6 bases). The V gene's germline CDR1 is SEHNR and CDR2 FQNEAQ (reference sequence). This CDR3 is built from 16 residues. Trimming left V 3 bases short and J 0 bases short, with 12 bases between. The CDR3 region has the DNA TGTGCCAGCAGCTTTGTAAAGGGGGTTAGCAATCAGCCCCAGCATTTT. Protein sequence: CASSFVKGVSNQPQHF.

This clone is medium-sized by share. This sequence joins TRBV27 and TRBJ2-7; D may correspond to TRBD1 or TRBD2 (6 bases each). The CDR3 is 15 amino acids. Germline V gene data show CDR1 as MNHEY and CDR2 as SMNVEV (reference sequence). Deletions cut 0 bases from V and 5 bases from J, with 14 bases between. The CDR3 nucleotides read TGTGCCAGCAGTTTATCAGAGGGGGGTCTGCACGAGCAGTACTTC. This gives the protein CASSLSEGGLHEQYF.

V and J are TRBV5-8 and TRBJ1-3; 7 bases are shared with TRBD1. The length of the CDR3 is 16 residues. Unmatched junction bases numbered 7, after V lost 0 bases and J lost 4 bases. Germline values: CDR1 SGHTS, CDR2 YDEGEE. The CDR3, as DNA: TGTGCCAGCAGCTTGGGTACAGGGGCCGACGGAAACACCATATATTTT. Amino acids: CASSLGTGADGNTIYF.

This chain joins TRBV12-3 or TRBV12-4 and TRBJ1-1, with 7 bases identical to TRBD1. The CDR3 consists of 12 residues. Trimming at V came to 4 bases and at J to 10 bases, leaving 6 bases not matched to a gene. The DNA of the CDR3 is TGTGCCAGCAGTTCCTCGGGACAGCCAGCTTTCTTT. Its translation is CASSSSGQPAFF.

The chain has TRBV6-6 and TRBJ1-3, with D hard to call. The germline CDR1 and CDR2 sequences are MNHNY and SVGAGI (reference sequence). This CDR3 is built from 14 residues. Between the trimmed V and J ends, which lost 6 bases and 5 bases, there was a span of 14 bases. The CDR3 spells CASRHGESRNTIYF. In DNA, the CDR3 is TGTGCCAGCAGACACGGGGAGTCGAGAAACACCATATATTTT.

The chain combines TRBV7-3 with TRBJ1-1; 7 nucleotides agree with TRBD1. Germline V gives CDR1 SGHTA, CDR2 FQGTGA. This CDR3 contains 14 residues. With 3 bases clipped from V and 4 bases from J, the junction kept 5 bases outside the gene matches. CDR3 coding DNA: TGTGCCAGCAGCTTGGGCCCAGGGGGCACTGAAGCTTTCTTT. It yields the protein CASSLGPGGTEAFF.

The CDR3 nucleotides are TGTGCCAGCAGCCTAAACCGACAGACCTATGGCTACACCTTC. Translated, it gives CASSLNRQTYGYTF. The gene calls are TRBV11-1 and TRBJ1-2; D perhaps matches TRBD1 (5 bases). The CDR3 sequence is 14 residues long. Trimming left V 5 bases short and J 4 bases short, with 14 bases between. Germline CDR1 SGHAT, CDR2 FQDESV (reference sequence).

The chain employs TRBV11-2 and TRBJ2-7; D is perhaps TRBD1 or TRBD2 (6 bases each). The CDR3 spans 16 residues. The germline V gene has CDR1 SGHAT and CDR2 FQNNGV. The V and J ends lost 5 bases and 1 base respectively, with 18 bases between them. CDR3 in amino acids: CASSGGQGGGSYEQYF. The CDR3 DNA reads TGTGCCAGCAGCGGGGGTCAAGGGGGAGGATCCTACGAGCAGTACTTC.

J is TRBJ2-1 and V is TRBV7-8, with 7 nucleotides matching TRBD2. This CDR3 spans 14 amino acids. V trimming: 2 bases; J trimming: 9 bases; junction bases outside the gene matches: 7. CDR1 and CDR2 from the germline V gene are SGHVS and FQNEAQ. CDR3 sequence reads: CASSLLGREREQFF. In DNA, the CDR3 is TGTGCCAGCAGCTTATTGGGGCGGGAGCGTGAGCAGTTCTTC.

In its sample, this clone was seen a few times. This chain connects TRBV19 to TRBJ1-3, with a possible D match to TRBD1 (5 bases). Germline CDR1 reads LNHDA; CDR2 reads SQIVND (reference sequence). Trimming removed 4 bases at V and 0 bases at J, with 7 bases between. The CDR3 totals 14 residues. The DNA of the CDR3 is TGTGCCAGTAGTAGGGGGTACTCTGGAAACACCATATATTTT. Translating gives CASSRGYSGNTIYF.

The genes are TRBV9 and TRBJ1-6; TRBD1 matches at 7 bases. J was trimmed by 1 base and V by 7 bases; bases with no gene match: 23. Germline values: CDR1 SGDLS, CDR2 YYNGEE. This CDR3 comprises 21 residues. CDR3 DNA sequence: TGTGCCAGCGGATCCCCGGCGGGAGGGGGCCAGGGGGGATCCTATAATTCACCCCTCCACTTT. The encoded protein is CASGSPAGGGQGGSYNSPLHF.

V gene TRBV20-1 combines with J gene TRBJ2-5; D remains ambiguous. There are 13 residues in the CDR3. Germline V CDR1 and CDR2: DFQATT, SNEGSKA (reference sequence). Trimming took off 3 bases at V and 1 base at J, with 9 bases between the two ends. The CDR3 loop reads CSASQSLQETQYF. The CDR3 bases are TGCAGTGCTAGTCAGTCCCTCCAAGAGACCCAGTACTTC.

This clone was detected a few times. This sequence joins TRBV4-3 and TRBJ1-4, with D perhaps TRBD1 (5 bases). The CDR3 is 16 amino acids. The germline V gene has CDR1 LGHNA and CDR2 YSLEER. V was shortened by 3 bases and J by 3 bases, with 14 bases between the two germline ends. The CDR3 nucleotides are TGCGCCAGCAGCCAGGGGCCGGGGCTAGCTAATGAAAAACTGTTTTTT. Translation: CASSQGPGLANEKLFF.

The chain joins TRBV6-5 to TRBJ1-2; no definite D call. Germline CDR1 MNHEY, CDR2 SVGAGI. This CDR3 spans 11 amino acids. Trimming shortened V by 6 bases and J by 6 bases, and 8 bases separated the two germline ends. Written as DNA, the CDR3 is TGTGCCAGCAGGACGCGGGATGGCTACACCTTC. Translated: CASRTRDGYTF.

This clone was counted only a few times. The V call is TRBV6-5, the J call TRBJ2-7; TRBD1 aligns across 9 bases. J was trimmed by 5 bases and V by 4 bases; bases with no gene match: 3. From germline, CDR1 is MNHEY and CDR2 SVGAGI. This CDR3 has 13 residues. In nucleotides, the CDR3 is TGTGCCAGCAGTTTACAGGGGGCCCACGAGCAGTACTTC. Its translation: CASSLQGAHEQYF.

This chain joins TRBV7-9 and TRBJ1-2; TRBD1 is a possible D gene (5 bases). Germline assignment: CDR1 SEHNR and CDR2 FQNEAQ (reference sequence). Trimming removed 8 bases from V and 4 bases from J, with 5 bases in between. CDR3 length: 10 amino acids. CDR3 nucleotides: TGTGCCAGCGACAGCTATGGCTACACCTTC. Protein: CASDSYGYTF.

This chain links TRBV2 with TRBJ2-5; 7 nucleotides agree with TRBD2. The CDR3 length is 13 residues. Germline trimming cut 7 bases from V and 3 bases from J; bases unmatched to any gene: 5. From germline, CDR1 is SNHLY and CDR2 FYNNEI. The CDR3 here is CASTGSGKETQYF. DNA of the CDR3: TGTGCCAGCACAGGGAGCGGGAAAGAGACCCAGTACTTC.

This clone has just a few counts. V usage is TRBV18 and J usage is TRBJ1-2; TRBD1 aligns across 9 bases. The ends lost 2 bases at V and 6 bases at J; junction bases unmatched: 4. The CDR3 is 14 residues long. Germline loops: CDR1 KGHSH, CDR2 LQKENI. This CDR3 reads CASSPNRGQDGYTF. CDR3 DNA: TGTGCCAGCTCACCAAACAGGGGGCAAGATGGCTACACCTTC. Full variable domain (remainder filled in from reference TRBV18 and TRBJ1-2): NAGVMQNPRHLVRRRGQEARLRCSPMKGHSHVYWYRQLPEEGLKFMVYLQKENIIDESGMPKERFSAEFPKEGPSILRIQQVVRGDSAAYFCASSPNRGQDGYTFGSGTRLTVV.

The DNA for the CDR3 is TGCGCCAGCAGCTCCTGGACAGGGGAAGAGACCCAGTACTTC. As protein: CASSSWTGEETQYF. The chain couples TRBV5-1 to TRBJ2-5; 9 bases map to TRBD1. The CDR3 runs to 14 residues. CDR1 and CDR2 (germline): SGHRS, YFSETQ. V lost 3 bases and J lost 3; bases outside the gene matches: 3.

This clone was seen only once. The rearrangement links TRBV7-2 to TRBJ2-5; 10 nucleotides match TRBD2. CDR3 size: 13 residues. Per the germline V gene, CDR1 is SGHTA and CDR2 is FQGNSA. Germline trimming cut 6 bases from V and 4 bases from J; bases unmatched to any gene: 2. The CDR3 here is CASRIAGGETQYF. In DNA, the CDR3 is TGTGCCAGCAGAATAGCGGGGGGAGAGACCCAGTACTTC.

This chain joins TRBV7-9 and TRBJ2-6, with 8 bases that match TRBD2. V dropped 2 bases and J dropped 4; count of bases not matched to a gene: 7. This CDR3 contains 17 residues. The germline V gene has CDR1 SEHNR and CDR2 FQNEAQ (reference sequence). The CDR3 is CASSLSRGGTGANVLTF. The CDR3 bases are TGTGCCAGCAGCTTATCCCGGGGGGGAACCGGGGCCAACGTCCTGACTTTC. The variable domain in full, completed from reference TRBV7-9 and TRBJ2-6, reads DTGVSQNPRHKITKRGQNVTFRCDPISEHNRLYWYRQTLGQGPEFLTYFQNEAQLEKSRLLSDRFSAERPKGSFSTLEIQRTEQGDSAMYLCASSLSRGGTGANVLTFGAGSRLTVL.

The genes are TRBV6-6 and TRBJ1-2, with 8 bases fitting TRBD1. Trimming removed 7 bases from V and 7 bases from J; junction bases left unmatched: 11. The CDR3 length is 14 residues. Germline V gene sequence: CDR1 MNHNY, CDR2 SVGAGI (reference sequence). The CDR3 loop is CASTYGGRGPGYTF. CDR3 coding DNA: TGTGCCAGCACCTACGGGGGCAGGGGGCCTGGCTACACCTTC.

The J gene is TRBJ2-1, the V gene TRBV7-2, with D maybe TRBD2 (6 bases). Trimming pared 3 bases from V and 7 bases from J, leaving 10 bases between. Germline-derived CDR1 and CDR2 are SGHTA and FQGNSA. CDR3 length: 13 residues. The CDR3 sequence is CASSFTGLNEQFF. DNA of the CDR3: TGTGCCAGCAGCTTCACGGGACTGAATGAGCAGTTCTTC.

The chain is built from TRBV18 and TRBJ2-5; the D call may be TRBD1 or TRBD2 (5 bases each). Trimming took 2 bases from V and 5 from J, leaving 15 bases between them. CDR1 is KGHSH, CDR2 LQKENI, per germline. The CDR3 loop spans 15 amino acids. The CDR3 DNA is TGTGCCAGCTCACCAAGGCCCCAGGGCGGGGAGACCCAGTACTTC. This sequence encodes CASSPRPQGGETQYF.

The chain links TRBV7-9 to TRBJ2-6; D may be TRBD1 (5 bases). The CDR3 sequence is 15 residues long. The germline V and J ends were trimmed by 3 bases and 2 bases, with 8 bases remaining between them. Germline CDR1 SEHNR, CDR2 FQNEAQ (reference sequence). The DNA of the CDR3 is TGTGCCAGCAGCTTCAGGGTAACTGGGGCCAACGTCCTGACTTTC. This encodes CASSFRVTGANVLTF.

This clone was detected only a few times. The rearrangement links TRBV19 to TRBJ2-1; 13 nucleotides agree with TRBD2. This CDR3 spans 14 amino acids. Germline trimming cut 5 bases from V and 7 bases from J; bases unmatched to any gene: 2. The germline CDR1 and CDR2 sequences are LNHDA and SQIVND (reference sequence). CDR3 residues: CASSSGLAGNEQFF. As DNA, the CDR3 is TGTGCCAGTAGTTCGGGACTAGCGGGGAATGAGCAGTTCTTC. The whole variable domain, remainder taken from reference TRBV19 and TRBJ2-1, is DGGITQSPKYLFRKEGQNVTLSCEQNLNHDAMYWYRQDPGQGLRLIYYSQIVNDFQKGDIAEGYSVSREKKESFPLTVTSAQKNPTAFYLCASSSGLAGNEQFFGPGTRLTVL.